Each of the 11 T cell receptor beta chains below was sequenced from the same sample in a study of breast tumors, draining lymph nodes, adjacent tissues. TCRdb re-analysed the multiplex PCR reads in MiXCR, keeping a single row per CDR3 protein. The sample has fewer than 250,000 distinct CDR3 sequences, about 30% seen once; the top ten hold about 1.4%. Samples came from axillary lymph nodes draining the breast cancer. Sequencing input: axillary lymph node tissue. These receptor sequences come from a female donor with breast cancer. Some clones in this sample may be carry-over from other donors' samples.

A note on this clonotype: At one boundary the junction diverges from the germline segment, which might be a read error. This chain connects TRBV15 to TRBJ2-7; 9 bases fit TRBD1. The germline V gene encodes CDR1 LNHNV and CDR2 YYDKDF (reference sequence). This CDR3 spans 17 amino acids. CDR3 region: CTTSRDSYGTGTDEQYF. CDR3 nucleotides: TGTACCACCAGCAGAGATTCCTACGGGACAGGGACGGACGAGCAGTACTTC.

V is TRBV3-1 and J is TRBJ1-3; 7 nucleotides align to TRBD1. The V segment lost 4 bases and the J segment 0 bases; nucleotides outside the gene matches: 3. Germline CDR1 LGHDT, CDR2 YNNKEL (reference sequence). The CDR3 loop spans 15 amino acids. The DNA for the CDR3 is TGTGCCAGCAGCCGTGACAGGGCCTCTGGAAACACCATATATTTT. Its translation is CASSRDRASGNTIYF. The whole variable domain, filled in from reference TRBV3-1 and TRBJ1-3, reads DTAVSQTPKYLVTQMGNDKSIKCEQNLGHDTMYWYKQDSKKFLKIMFSYNNKELIINETVPNRFSPKSPDKAHLNLHINSLELGDSAVYFCASSRDRASGNTIYFGEGSWLTVV.

This clonotype was counted many times. The chain has TRBV5-5 and TRBJ2-7; the match to TRBD1 covers 10 bases. The CDR3 runs to 15 residues. J lost 6 bases, V lost 0 bases, and 6 bases had no gene match. Looked up from germline, CDR1 is SGHKS and CDR2 is YYEKEE (reference sequence). In DNA form, the CDR3 reads TGTGCCAGCAGCTTGGACGGGACAGGGGTAGGCGAGCAGTACTTC. This translates into CASSLDGTGVGEQYF.

The chain is built from TRBV6-1 and TRBJ2-7; 10 nucleotides agree with TRBD2. V dropped 1 base and J dropped 4; count of bases not matched to a gene: 4. Germline V gene sequence: CDR1 MNHNS, CDR2 SASEGT. This CDR3 is built from 15 residues. The chain's CDR3 is CASSEESGRVYEQYF. CDR3 in DNA: TGTGCCAGCAGTGAAGAGAGCGGGAGGGTTTACGAGCAGTACTTC.

In its sample, this clonotype was seen many times. CDR3: CSVYALAGIQSSYNEQFF. Here the CDR3 DNA reads TGCAGCGTTTATGCTCTAGCGGGAATCCAGAGCTCCTACAATGAGCAGTTCTTC. This chain uses TRBV29-1 with TRBJ2-1; 9 bases align to TRBD2. The ends lost 5 bases at V and 0 bases at J; junction bases unmatched: 14. Germline V gene lookup returns CDR1 SQVTM and CDR2 ANQGSEA. The CDR3 has 18 amino acids.

This clonotype was observed a single time. A junction end diverges from the germline sequence, so it may reflect a read error. The chain has TRBV4-1 and TRBJ2-7; TRBD1 might be the D (7 bases). Germline CDR1 and CDR2: MGHRA and YSYEKL. The CDR3 is 16 amino acids. Here the CDR3 reads CAGSQDGGTVSYEQYF. In DNA, the CDR3 is TGCGCCGGCAGCCAAGACGGAGGGACAGTTTCCTACGAGCAGTACTTC.

This clonotype appeared many times. The chain combines TRBV7-8 with TRBJ1-3; D is uncertain. Looked up from germline, CDR1 is SGHVS and CDR2 is FQNEAQ. V lost 5 bases, J lost 0 bases, and 11 bases lay in between. The CDR3 is 15 amino acids. CDR3 region: CASSHRRSSGNTIYF. CDR3 DNA sequence: TGTGCCAGCAGCCATAGGAGGAGCTCTGGAAACACCATATATTTT. Based on the CDR3 plus reference TRBV7-8 and TRBJ1-3, the full variable domain is GAGVSQSPRYKVAKRGQDVALRCDPISGHVSLFWYQQALGQGPEFLTYFQNEAQLDKSGLPSDRFFAERPEGSVSTLKIQRTQQEDSAVYLCASSHRRSSGNTIYFGEGSWLTVV.

V usage is TRBV11-2 and J usage is TRBJ2-5, with 9 nucleotides matching TRBD1. V lost 6 bases and J lost 2; bases outside the gene matches: 7. The CDR3 is 15 amino acids. Germline V gene sequence: CDR1 SGHAT, CDR2 FQNNGV. CDR3 amino acids: CASRGRDRAQETQYF. The CDR3 nucleotides are TGTGCCAGCAGAGGCAGGGACAGGGCACAAGAGACCCAGTACTTC.

In the case of this clonotype: This may be a read error, as it is one base from a much larger clone. This chain joins TRBV19 and TRBJ2-7; TRBD1 is a possible D gene (6 bases). The CDR3 runs to 14 residues. Germline V gene data show CDR1 as LNHDA and CDR2 as SQIVND (reference sequence). The CDR3 spells CASSLLDRILERYF. For the CDR3, the DNA is TGTGCCAGTAGTTTACTCGACAGGATACTTGAGCGGTACTTC. The whole variable domain, remainder taken from reference TRBV19 and TRBJ2-7, is DGGITQSPKYLFRKEGQNVTLSCEQNLNHDAMYWYRQDPGQGLRLIYYSQIVNDFQKGDIAEGYSVSREKKESFPLTVTSAQKNPTAFYLCASSLLDRILERYFGPGTRLTVT.

The chain recombines TRBV5-1 with TRBJ1-4; TRBD1 is a possible D gene (5 bases). The V gene lost 1 base and the J gene lost 5 bases, with 15 bases spanning the gap. The CDR3 spans 16 residues. Germline-derived CDR1 and CDR2 are SGHRS and YFSETQ. Here the CDR3 reads CASSLSAAGENEKLFF. CDR3 DNA sequence: TGCGCCAGCAGCTTGTCCGCAGCGGGGGAGAATGAAAAACTGTTTTTT.

This clonotype was observed at least ten times. V and J are TRBV6-6 and TRBJ2-5; unclear D gene. Per the germline V gene, CDR1 is MNHNY and CDR2 is SVGAGI (reference sequence). The V gene lost 5 bases and the J gene lost 5 bases, with 21 bases spanning the gap. This CDR3 spans 16 amino acids. CDR3 protein: CASSHFFGSPGETQYF. The CDR3 nucleotides read TGTGCCAGCAGTCACTTTTTTGGCTCCCCCGGGGAGACCCAGTACTTC.